A single sample gave rise to the 3 T cell receptor beta chains below, sequenced in a study of blood T cells in healthy people across ages. The authors ran a second PCR of roughly 6 to 12 cycles using a sample-barcoded 5' primer and a J-beta primer mix. TCRdb called the 5' RACE reads again in MiXCR, with one record for every CDR3 protein. The sample lists 700,000 to 1,000,000 distinct CDR3 sequences, around 43% occurring once. The sample was blood. The receptors were gathered from a man aged 55 to 70 in good health.

V and J are TRBV20-1 and TRBJ1-5; D unresolved. The germline V and J ends were trimmed by 0 bases and 4 bases, with 7 bases remaining between them. The CDR3 is made up of 13 amino acids. Per germline, CDR1 DFQATT and CDR2 SNEGSKA (reference sequence). CDR3 in DNA: TGCAGTGCTAGAGATGGCCGAAATCAGCCCCAGCATTTT. Protein product: CSARDGRNQPQHF.

V usage is TRBV11-3 and J usage is TRBJ2-7; D is uncertain. The CDR3 has 14 amino acids. V lost 2 bases to trimming and J lost 1 base, with 9 bases between them. CDR1 is SGHNT and CDR2 is YENEEA in the germline V gene. The CDR3 here is CASSLNWQSYEQYF. CDR3 coding DNA: TGTGCCAGCAGCTTAAATTGGCAGTCCTACGAGCAGTACTTC.

V gene TRBV6-2 or TRBV6-3 combines with J gene TRBJ1-2, with TRBD1 as a possible D gene (5 bases). V shed 2 bases and J shed 4 bases, with 11 bases lying between them. From germline, CDR1 is MNHEY and CDR2 SVGEGT. This CDR3 comprises 14 residues. CDR3 sequence (DNA): TGTGCCAGCAGTTACCCGCAGGGAAGCTATGGCTACACCTTC. This translates into CASSYPQGSYGYTF.